The next 9 T cell receptor beta chains were all read from a single sample in a study of type 1 and type 2 diabetes patients. Genomic DNA was the PCR template. A primer set of 30 forward and 13 reverse primers amplified the CDR3. One entry per CDR3 protein, called by TCRdb with MiXCR from the multiplex PCR reads. Of 250,000 or so distinct CDR3 sequences in the sample, more than 40% are singletons; the top ten hold about 13%. Sequences were obtained from peripheral blood mononuclear cells (PBMCs). These receptor sequences come from a man between 18 and 35 years old with type 2 diabetes.

On this clonotype itself: This CDR3 fails to terminate in the conserved phenylalanine or tryptophan, so it likely reflects a read error. V and J are TRBV5-1 and TRBJ1-1; no clear D. Germline V CDR1 and CDR2: SGHRS, YFSETQ. The CDR3 runs to 14 residues. The V gene lost 4 bases and the J gene lost 0 bases, with 10 bases spanning the gap. Here the CDR3 reads CASSVTDMNTEAFS. The CDR3 DNA follows: TGCGCCAGCAGCGTTACAGATATGAACACTGAAGCTTTCTCT.

In its sample, this clonotype was seen many times. This chain joins TRBV10-1 and TRBJ2-2; possibly TRBD1 for D (6 bases). Germline CDR1 is WNHNN and CDR2 is SYGVQD (reference sequence). V lost 2 bases to trimming and J lost 0 bases, with 10 bases between them. This CDR3 has 16 residues. CDR3 nucleotides: TGCGCCAGCAGTGAGGATAGGACAGCGAACACCGGGGAGCTGTTTTTT. Encoded protein: CASSEDRTANTGELFF.

In the case of this clonotype: One end of the junction fails to match germline, which may point to a read error. The V call is TRBV7-3, the J call TRBJ1-4, with D uncertain. The CDR3 has 15 residues. The germline gives CDR1 SGHTA, CDR2 FQGTGA. In nucleotides, the CDR3 is TGTGCCAGCGGCTTAGGTCGGATCCATAATGAAAAACTGTTTTTT. It is translated as CASGLGRIHNEKLFF.

Remarks on this clonotype: Since the CDR3 does not end with the conserved phenylalanine or tryptophan, this likely comes from a read error. This chain connects TRBV12-3 or TRBV12-4 to TRBJ1-1, with D possibly matching TRBD1 (6 bases). V was clipped by 4 bases and J by 8 bases, with 14 bases between them. The CDR3 loop spans 13 amino acids. CDR3 sequence (DNA): TGTGCCAGCAGTTCCGTCCTTACAGGGGAAGCTTTCCTT. This gives the protein CASSSVLTGEAFL.

As DNA, the CDR3 is TGTGCCAGTAATATCTCTACGAACACTGAAGCTTTCTTT. It yields the protein CASNISTNTEAFF. The V and J genes are TRBV19 and TRBJ1-1, with D unresolved. CDR3 length equals 13 residues. V shed 7 bases and J shed 1 base, with 10 bases lying between them. Germline-derived CDR1 and CDR2 are LNHDA and SQIVND (reference sequence).

This clonotype was detected a few times. The chain has TRBV30 and TRBJ2-5; tentatively, D is TRBD1 or TRBD2 (5 bases each). Germline CDR1 and CDR2: GTSNPN and SVGIG (reference sequence). Trimming took off 1 base at V and 7 bases at J, with 13 bases between the two ends. There are 13 residues in the CDR3. The CDR3 DNA is TGTGCCTGGAGTGCTTTGGAGAGGGGGACCCAGTACTTC. This sequence encodes CAWSALERGTQYF.

Remarks on this clonotype: Relative to the germline gene, one junction end is altered; a read error may explain this. The chain joins TRBV18 to TRBJ2-3; possible D gene TRBD1, 6 bases. The CDR3 is 16 amino acids. The germline V gene encodes CDR1 KGHSH and CDR2 LQKENI. In DNA, the CDR3 is TGTGCCAGCTCACCCCGGACAGCCGGAACCACAGGTACGCAGTATTTT. Amino acid sequence: CASSPRTAGTTGTQYF.

V and J are TRBV5-1 and TRBJ2-7, with D unresolved. Trimming cost V 4 bases and J 0 bases, with 20 bases left between them. The CDR3 has 17 amino acids. The germline V gene encodes CDR1 SGHRS and CDR2 YFSETQ. The CDR3 here is CASSQDWTISLSYEQYF. CDR3 nucleotides: TGCGCCAGCAGCCAAGATTGGACGATTAGCCTCTCCTACGAGCAGTACTTC.

This clonotype occurred a few times. J is TRBJ2-3 and V is TRBV10-2, with a weak D call TRBD2 (7 bases). Trimming stripped 8 bases from V and 6 bases from J, with 12 bases between. CDR1 and CDR2 (germline): WSHSY, SAAADI. The CDR3 sequence is 12 residues long. The CDR3 spells CASVGGLDTQYF. For the CDR3, the DNA is TGCGCCAGCGTGGGGGGGCTGGATACGCAGTATTTT.